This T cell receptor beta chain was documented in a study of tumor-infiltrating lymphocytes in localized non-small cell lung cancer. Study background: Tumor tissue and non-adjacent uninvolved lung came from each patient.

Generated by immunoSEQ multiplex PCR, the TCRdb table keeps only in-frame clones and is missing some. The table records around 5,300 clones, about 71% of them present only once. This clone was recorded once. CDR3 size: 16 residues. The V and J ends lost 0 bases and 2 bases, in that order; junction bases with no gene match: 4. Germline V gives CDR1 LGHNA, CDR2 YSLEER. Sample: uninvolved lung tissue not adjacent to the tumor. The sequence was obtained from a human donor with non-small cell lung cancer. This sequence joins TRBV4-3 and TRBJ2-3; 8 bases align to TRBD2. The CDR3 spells CASSQDPGGDTDTQYF. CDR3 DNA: TGCGCCAGCAGCCAAGATCCGGGAGGGGACACAGATACGCAGTATTTT.